This TCR beta chain was profiled in a study of blood T cell repertoires in COVID-19. Study-wide background: The United States, Italy and Spain provided the acute and convalescent COVID-19 samples. The analysed material was cDNA or gDNA that came from T cells, B-cell-depleted T cells, or PBMCs.

Trimming pared 7 bases from V and 4 bases from J, leaving 14 bases between. The CDR3 covers 14 residues. From germline, CDR1 is MNHEY and CDR2 SVGAGI. Authors' methods: Reference gene primer amplification yielded estimated nucleated cell counts. TCRdb's copy holds only in-frame clones and misses some; the assay was immunoSEQ multiplex PCR. That table is the source of V, J and clone size, and D and trimming were worked out from the DNA. The sample contains 150,000 to 200,000 clones, around 86% of which appear only once. The sequence was obtained from a man in his sixties or seventies with acute or convalescent COVID-19. What was sequenced was peripheral blood. V and J are TRBV6-5 and TRBJ2-4; tentative D call: TRBD1 (5 bases). This CDR3 reads CASTLGAGKNIQYF. The DNA of the CDR3 is TGTGCCAGCACTCTAGGGGCCGGTAAAAACATTCAGTACTTC.